Below, 23 T cell receptor beta chains from the same sample are listed, as sequenced in a study of blood T cell repertoires in COVID-19. Only in-frame clones appear in the TCRdb table, and some are missing; sequencing was by immunoSEQ multiplex PCR. The profile covers roughly 130,000 clones, with roughly 84% appearing a single time and around 12% taken by the ten largest. Material: peripheral blood. These receptors all come from a woman aged 30 to 39 who had recovered from COVID-19.

The chain recombines TRBV12-5 with TRBJ1-1; a possible D gene is TRBD1 (6 bases). Trimming cost V 6 bases and J 1 base, with 15 bases left between them. Per the germline V gene, CDR1 is LGHNT and CDR2 is FRNRAP. The CDR3 is 15 residues long. The CDR3 DNA reads as TGTGCTAGTGGCCCTGACCCGGGACAGAACACTGAAGCTTTCTTT. Translating it yields CASGPDPGQNTEAFF. Together with reference TRBV12-5 and TRBJ1-1, the CDR3 gives the full variable domain: DARVTQTPRHKVTEMGQEVTMRCQPILGHNTVFWYRQTMMQGLELLAYFRNRAPLDDSGMPKDRFSAEMPDATLATLKIQPSEPRDSAVYFCASGPDPGQNTEAFFGQGTRLTVV.

On this clone: Other DNA sequences of this sample code for an identical CDR3. The V and J genes are TRBV27 and TRBJ2-7; TRBD2 matches at 12 bases. The CDR3 length is 15 residues. Losses at the gene ends were 3 bases for V and 1 base for J; bases not matched to a gene: 1. CDR1 is MNHEY and CDR2 is SMNVEV in the germline V gene (reference sequence). The chain's CDR3 is CASSLTSGSSYEQYF. The CDR3 DNA is TGTGCCAGCAGTTTGACTAGCGGGAGTTCCTACGAGCAGTACTTC.

The chain combines TRBV6-5 with TRBJ2-7, with TRBD2 matching over 8 bases. Germline V gene data show CDR1 as MNHEY and CDR2 as SVGAGI. Germline trimming cut 6 bases from V and 6 bases from J; bases unmatched to any gene: 10. The CDR3 spans 14 residues. CDR3 sequence (DNA): TGTGCCAGCAGGATAAGTGGCGGGAGGTCCGAGCAGTACTTC. Translated, it gives CASRISGGRSEQYF.

The chain recombines TRBV12-3 or TRBV12-4 with TRBJ1-1; unclear D gene. The germline V and J ends were trimmed by 0 bases and 3 bases, with 5 bases remaining between them. The CDR3 is 13 residues long. The CDR3 region has the DNA TGTGCCAGCAGTTTAGCAACAGACACTGAAGCTTTCTTT. This encodes CASSLATDTEAFF.

The rearrangement links TRBV11-2 to TRBJ1-3; D not certain. V dropped 3 bases and J dropped 3 bases, with 12 bases sitting between them. The length of the CDR3 is 15 residues. Germline lookup yields CDR1 SGHAT and CDR2 FQNNGV. CDR3 coding DNA: TGTGCCAGCAGCTTTCTCGGAGGAGGTGGAAACACCATATATTTT. This codes for CASSFLGGGGNTIYF.

The chain recombines TRBV19 with TRBJ1-1; a possible D gene is TRBD1 (6 bases). This CDR3 spans 12 amino acids. V gave up 6 bases and J gave up 4 bases, with 9 bases separating them. Germline CDR1 reads LNHDA; CDR2 reads SQIVND (reference sequence). The CDR3 sequence: CASRTGSTEAFF. CDR3 sequence (DNA): TGTGCCAGTAGAACAGGGAGCACTGAAGCTTTCTTT.

The chain combines TRBV2 with TRBJ2-1; 9 positions agree with TRBD2. Germline V gene sequence: CDR1 SNHLY, CDR2 FYNNEI. J lost 6 bases, V lost 4 bases, and 7 bases had no gene match. There are 15 residues in the CDR3. The CDR3 DNA reads as TGTGCCAGCAGTGTACCAGCGGGGGGCCCCAATGAGCAGTTCTTC. Amino acid sequence: CASSVPAGGPNEQFF. The full variable domain, its missing parts supplied by reference TRBV2 and TRBJ2-1, is EPEVTQTPSHQVTQMGQEVILRCVPISNHLYFYWYRQILGQKVEFLVSFYNNEISEKSEIFDDQFSVERPDGSNFTLKIRSTKLEDSAMYFCASSVPAGGPNEQFFGPGTRLTVL.

This clone was recorded only once. The rearrangement joins TRBV11-2 to TRBJ2-2, with D unclear. Germline V CDR1 and CDR2: SGHAT, FQNNGV. CDR3 size: 15 residues. V was shortened by 2 bases and J by 0 bases, with 7 bases between the two germline ends. CDR3 DNA sequence: TGTGCCAGCAGCTTAAGCCGAGCGAACACCGGGGAGCTGTTTTTT. This gives the protein CASSLSRANTGELFF.

The V gene is TRBV19, the J gene TRBJ2-5, with D perhaps TRBD1 (6 bases). This CDR3 is 14 amino acids long. Per germline, CDR1 LNHDA and CDR2 SQIVND (reference sequence). With 5 bases removed from V and 3 bases from J, the gap between germline ends came to 13 bases. CDR3 sequence: CASSWQGKEETQYF. In DNA, the CDR3 is TGTGCCAGTAGTTGGCAGGGGAAAGAAGAGACCCAGTACTTC.

J is TRBJ2-2 and V is TRBV3-1 (or the pseudogene TRBV3-2), with 13 bases fitting TRBD2. The germline V gene has CDR1 LGHDT and CDR2 YNNKEL (reference sequence). The CDR3 length is 17 residues. With 3 bases clipped from V and 2 bases from J, the junction kept 3 bases outside the gene matches. CDR3 in amino acids: CASSQGGLAGNTGELFF. The CDR3, as DNA: TGTGCCAGCAGCCAGGGGGGACTAGCGGGAAACACCGGGGAGCTGTTTTTT.

The rearrangement links TRBV7-9 to TRBJ2-5; D is undetermined. The CDR3 runs 13 residues. Per the germline V gene, CDR1 is SEHNR and CDR2 is FQNEAQ (reference sequence). V was trimmed by 0 bases and J by 5 bases, leaving 7 bases between them. CDR3 bases: TGTGCCAGCAGCTTAGCGAGCAGGGAGACCCAGTACTTC. Its protein is CASSLASRETQYF.

As regards this clone: Other DNA variants within this sample encode the same CDR3. The chain combines TRBV11-3 with TRBJ1-1, with a tentative D call TRBD1 (6 bases). The CDR3 extends over 14 amino acids. V was trimmed by 2 bases and J by 0 bases, leaving 7 bases between them. Per the germline V gene, CDR1 is SGHNT and CDR2 is YENEEA. The CDR3 DNA follows: TGTGCCAGCAGCTTATCAGGGGTGAACACTGAAGCTTTCTTT. This sequence encodes CASSLSGVNTEAFF. The full variable domain, completed using reference TRBV11-3 and TRBJ1-1, is EAGVVQSPRYKIIEKKQPVAFWCNPISGHNTLYWYLQNLGQGPELLIRYENEEAVDDSQLPKDRFSAERLKGVDSTLKIQPAELGDSAVYLCASSLSGVNTEAFFGQGTRLTVV.

This chain uses TRBV19 with TRBJ1-5; D gene unclear. Germline V gives CDR1 LNHDA, CDR2 SQIVND (reference sequence). Between the trimmed V and J ends, which lost 2 bases and 3 bases, there was a span of 5 bases. CDR3 length equals 13 residues. CDR3: CASSIKPNQPQHF. DNA of the CDR3: TGTGCCAGTAGTATAAAGCCCAATCAGCCCCAGCATTTT.

The V and J genes are TRBV5-4 and TRBJ2-3; 10 bases agree with TRBD2. Germline V gene sequence: CDR1 SGHNT, CDR2 YYREEE (reference sequence). CDR3 length: 15 amino acids. The V and J ends lost 4 bases and 6 bases, in that order; junction bases with no gene match: 8. The CDR3 loop is CASSLTSGVRDTQYF. The CDR3 region has the DNA TGTGCCAGCAGCCTCACTAGCGGGGTTCGTGATACGCAGTATTTT.

The rearrangement uses TRBV27 and TRBJ1-6, with 7 nucleotides matching TRBD1. Per the germline V gene, CDR1 is MNHEY and CDR2 is SMNVEV (reference sequence). With V trimmed by 6 bases and J by 9 bases, 11 bases remained unmatched. The CDR3 is 15 amino acids. The DNA of the CDR3 is TGTGCCAGCAGATTACAAGACAGGGTGTTTTCACCCCTCCACTTT. Translation: CASRLQDRVFSPLHF.

J is TRBJ1-2 and V is TRBV27; TRBD1 aligns across 7 bases. The germline gives CDR1 MNHEY, CDR2 SMNVEV (reference sequence). The CDR3 extends over 12 amino acids. J lost 7 bases, V lost 6 bases, and 5 bases had no gene match. The DNA of the CDR3 is TGTGCCAGCAGCCCAGGGGGAGCTGGCTACACCTTC. The encoded protein is CASSPGGAGYTF.

The chain recombines TRBV18 with TRBJ1-1; the D is unclear. Germline CDR1 is KGHSH and CDR2 is LQKENI. CDR3 length: 14 amino acids. The germline V and J ends were trimmed by 0 bases and 4 bases, with 9 bases remaining between them. The CDR3 spells CASSPPGRGTEAFF. In DNA, the CDR3 is TGTGCCAGCTCACCACCGGGTCGGGGCACTGAAGCTTTCTTT. The full variable domain, completed using reference TRBV18 and TRBJ1-1, is NAGVMQNPRHLVRRRGQEARLRCSPMKGHSHVYWYRQLPEEGLKFMVYLQKENIIDESGMPKERFSAEFPKEGPSILRIQQVVRGDSAAYFCASSPPGRGTEAFFGQGTRLTVV.

The rearrangement links TRBV27 to TRBJ1-2, with TRBD1 matching 8 bases. V shed 2 bases, J shed 6 bases, and the junction held 5 bases outside the gene matches. The CDR3 length is 14 residues. The germline V gene encodes CDR1 MNHEY and CDR2 SMNVEV (reference sequence). The DNA for the CDR3 is TGTGCCAGCAGTTTACAATACAGGGGGGATGGCTACACCTTC. Protein product: CASSLQYRGDGYTF.

The chain employs TRBV5-6 and TRBJ2-7; TRBD2 might be the D (5 bases). The CDR3 totals 13 residues. Trimming shortened V by 4 bases and J by 5 bases, and 13 bases separated the two germline ends. In germline, CDR1 is SGHDT, CDR2 YYEEEE. Here the CDR3 DNA reads TGTGCCAGCAGCACCATAGCGAGGCACGAGCAGTACTTC. This encodes CASSTIARHEQYF.

This clone was seen a handful of times. The chain recombines TRBV9 with TRBJ2-1, with D possibly matching TRBD2 (5 bases). This CDR3 has 14 amino acids. The germline gives CDR1 SGDLS, CDR2 YYNGEE. V lost 3 bases to trimming and J lost 6 bases, with 13 bases between them. The CDR3 DNA reads as TGTGCCAGCAGCGCCGGACTGGCCGTCAATGAGCAGTTCTTC. Translation gives CASSAGLAVNEQFF.

V usage is TRBV6-6 and J usage is TRBJ1-2; D gene ambiguous. The germline gives CDR1 MNHNY, CDR2 SVGAGI (reference sequence). The V end lost 2 bases, the J end lost 5 bases, and 12 bases lay between the germline ends. CDR3 length equals 14 residues. Written as DNA, the CDR3 is TGTGCCAGCAGTTACGGCTTCAGTACGTATGGCTACACCTTC. Translating it yields CASSYGFSTYGYTF.

This chain links TRBV15 with TRBJ2-1, with a possible D match to TRBD2 (6 bases). The CDR3 totals 16 residues. The V end lost 1 base, the J end lost 7 bases, and 17 bases lay between the germline ends. Germline CDR1 reads LNHNV; CDR2 reads YYDKDF (reference sequence). In nucleotides, the CDR3 is TGTGCCACCAGCAGAGTGGAGGGATTAATGAAGAATGAGCAGTTCTTC. Amino acid sequence: CATSRVEGLMKNEQFF.

The genes are TRBV19 and TRBJ2-5; 10 bases are shared with TRBD1. The CDR3 runs to 15 residues. The germline V gene encodes CDR1 LNHDA and CDR2 SQIVND (reference sequence). Unmatched junction bases numbered 7, after V lost 4 bases and J lost 5 bases. The CDR3 loop reads CASSKGTGDVETQYF. DNA for the CDR3: TGTGCCAGTAGTAAAGGGACAGGGGACGTTGAGACCCAGTACTTC. The full variable domain, completed using reference TRBV19 and TRBJ2-5, is DGGITQSPKYLFRKEGQNVTLSCEQNLNHDAMYWYRQDPGQGLRLIYYSQIVNDFQKGDIAEGYSVSREKKESFPLTVTSAQKNPTAFYLCASSKGTGDVETQYFGPGTRLLVL.